The T cell receptor beta chain described here comes from a study of cytomegalovirus exposure and HLA in healthy donors (TCRdb year 2017). About the investigation overall: An earlier analysis of 587 of the donors reported 250 to 300 Gb of sequence data and roughly 110 million unique TCR beta sequences from approximately 180 million T cells. An earlier analysis of fewer than 750 of the donors used high-throughput TCR beta sequencing to judge whether each TCR beta V gene segment behaved as functional or pseudogenic. In a later analysis, previously published TCR beta repertoires from several hundred donors were re-analyzed and high-resolution HLA genotyping was added so that TCR occurrence patterns could be studied. All discovery cohort repertoires had been generated on a single sequencing platform. HLA typing included class I and class II loci at four-digit resolution. The aim of the study was to test whether cataloging public T cell receptors could identify signatures of past pathogen exposure. In addition to the first cohort of 650 to 750 subjects, a separate validation cohort of under 150 different subjects was used. Alongside the repertoire data, information on donor age, sex, ethnicity and CMV serostatus was compiled. Among some 410 genotyped donors of the cohort, an average of approximately 250,000 unique TCR beta nucleotide sequences were sequenced per donor, about a sixth of them non-productive. In the later analysis, no new phenotypic data were used to find candidate immune exposures; instead, reliance was placed on TCR beta sequences and their occurrence across donors. An early release covering over 500 HLA-typed donors comprised roughly 300 gigabases of sequencing data and roughly 86 million unique TCR sequences. High-throughput TCR immunosequencing, statistical association of individual TCRs with disease status, and machine learning were combined to predict cytomegalovirus infection status. Using immunosequencing, the study profiled T cell repertoires from about 620 subjects and related those repertoires to cytomegalovirus serostatus. The genetic ancestry cluster associated with self-reported Caucasian donors included about 81% of the 350 to 500 genotyped donors. Typing coverage differed by locus: A, B, C, DRB1 and DQB1 were typed in about 620-630 donors, DQA1 in 500 to 550, DPA1 in roughly 590, and DPB1 in roughly 450. A later genetic analysis used genome-wide SNP genotypes for about three fifths of the 666 donors, treating that subset as a discovery cohort. Roughly 5 DR-DQ haplotypes were handled as single units for association and clustering, since linkage in the cohort was strong.

The cohort consisted of fewer than 700 healthy bone marrow donors. Cohort members were all nominally healthy when sampled, although unrecorded immune exposures were likely present. The donor tested CMV seropositive and was one of the 289 seropositive cohort members. A peripheral blood sample was provided by each donor, and peripheral blood mononuclear cells were used for TCR beta sequencing. The Qiagen DNeasy Blood Extraction Kit was used to extract genomic DNA from the blood cell samples. This clone was seen only a few times. What antigen it recognizes has not been identified. Base qualities are not recorded, but no much larger clone differs from it by a single base. Beyond this particular receptor, the publication reports: The study listed 150 to 200 TCR beta chains as associated with cytomegalovirus. Most CMV-associated TCR beta chains appeared to be HLA-restricted in a later analysis, and the HLA associations seemed to be driven largely by CMV exposure. A later genetic analysis reported fewer N-insertions in productive TCRs among donors in an Asian-associated ancestry cluster than the roughly 700-donor mean. The earlier analysis of a few hundred of the donors excluded approximately 17 rarely observed V segments, including chromosome 9 orphons, because counts were too low. Immune exposure information for the cohort was limited to CMV serostatus. In a later genetic analysis, a missense DCLRE1C variant was associated with V-gene and J-gene trimming of TCR beta chains, and the association was replicated in an independent cohort. In an earlier analysis of several hundred of the donors, most TCR beta V segments were observed in productive rearrangements about 90% or about 30% of the time, broadly matching IMGT annotations. The 87-base-pair reads could not distinguish some IMGT-functional V segments, including TRBV6-2 and TRBV6-3, so those segments were excluded. The authors suggested that the approach could potentially be generalized to other disease states and immunological phenotypes. Most TCR sequences were seen in very few donors, while some public TCRs were found in many individuals. A later analysis reported that several top co-occurrence clusters appeared linked to parvovirus B19, influenza, CMV and Epstein-Barr virus. The cohort was sequenced for TCR beta chains only, and without alpha or paired-chain data the features that could be detected were limited. Specific HLA alleles were associated with some 15,000 TCR beta sequences at a false discovery rate of 0.05 in a later analysis. A further reported finding was that TCR beta sequences accurately predicted the HLA-A and HLA-B alleles for most subjects in the first cohort. According to a later analysis, TCR association rates differed among HLA loci, with DRB1 alleles showing the most associated TCRs and HLA-C alleles showing the fewest. Linkage disequilibrium might explain the correlated functional status among segregating V segments, but an unknown experimental factor could not be excluded. When HLA alleles, especially DR and DQ, strongly co-occurred, TCR associations were difficult to assign to individual alleles. Three of the identified cytomegalovirus-associated TCR beta chains were confirmed in vitro to be specific for cytomegalovirus antigens. In a later analysis, HLA-associated TCR beta chains showed more clonal expansion and lower generation probabilities than non-associated chains that were equally common. Because some donors lacked HLA typing at each locus, the association tests relied only on the typed subset. A cluster of highly shared sequence variants was judged likely to represent a technical artifact of the sequencing pipeline. The classifier was reported to diagnose cytomegalovirus status with high specificity and sensitivity in both the original and validation cohorts. Sequencing depth was assumed to be roughly uniform across donors in the presence/absence analyses, though that assumption may not hold.

Cut back by 0 bases and 2 bases, the V and J ends lie 12 bases apart. Including cysteine and phenylalanine, the CDR3 has 15 amino acids. The entry retains the CDR3 DNA only, 45 bases that are in frame from base 1. CDR1 SGHNT and CDR2 YYREEE are derived from the germline V gene (reference sequence). Receptors were amplified or captured by the immunoSEQ multiplex PCR assay. The multiplex PCR relied on a mix of 60 forward primers for TCR Vbeta segments and 13 reverse primers for TCR Jbeta segments. The CDR3 region of rearranged TCR beta genes was amplified from genomic DNA by a multiplex PCR assay. The Illumina HiSeq System was used to sequence the amplified TCR beta libraries as 87-base-pair reads. As for how the authors treated the data: Across the 500 to 700 repertoires, a later analysis counted roughly 77 million unique TCR beta chains, roughly 11 million of which were shared by at least two donors. A nearest-neighbor algorithm error-corrected the raw reads and collapsed the reads into unique sequences, merging closely related sequences to remove PCR and sequencing errors. V, D and J gene segments were assigned by aligning CDR3 sequences to IMGT reference sequences. Each retained sequence needed at least a six-nucleotide match to both a V gene segment and a J gene segment. Rearrangements were classified as productive when the CDR3 lacked stop codons and remained in frame with V and J, and all other rearrangements were classified as non-productive. Following IMGT convention, CDR3 was defined as the stretch from the second conserved V-encoded cysteine to the conserved J-encoded phenylalanine. Sequences without an unambiguous match to a single V gene segment were excluded from the earlier analysis of about 640 of the donors. In an earlier analysis of around 600 of the donors, V segments were called functional above 56.7% productive rearrangements and were called segregating when the between-donor standard deviation exceeded 5%. A statistical classification framework was built for diagnosing cytomegalovirus status from the catalog of TCR beta chain sequences. In a later analysis, V and J genes were assigned by comparing TCR nucleotide sequences against IMGT/GENE-DB human TR gene sequences. Using the TCRdist pipeline, a later analysis assigned CDR3 sequences along with most-parsimonious VDJ recombination scenarios. In a later analysis, each TCR beta chain was defined by its CDR3 amino acid sequence together with its V-gene family, and reads without a unique V-gene family were excluded. As a way to deal with suspected cross-contamination and a sequencing artifact, a later analysis dropped under 600 nucleotide sequences that were highly shared and had low generation probability. For each public chain, a later analysis derived a clonal expansion index from normalized ranks of inferred template counts within each repertoire. Generation probabilities in a later analysis came from a VDJ recombination model fitted to out-of-frame rearrangements, and those results were checked against IGoR. A later analysis scored TCR-TCR, TCR-HLA and TCR-CMV co-occurrence with hypergeometric tests, applying a repertoire-size bias correction to TCR pairs. A later analysis estimated false discovery rates by permuting HLA or CMV assignments 20 times. In a later analysis, co-occurring TCRs were grouped using DBSCAN, and TCRdist sequence similarity was added for clustering within HLA-allele-positive subsets. Repertoires with fewer than 30,000 or more than 120,000 public chains were left out of co-occurrence clustering, as were five repertoires with anomalous nucleotide sharing. TCRdb re-hosts the immuneACCESS table, in-frame sequences only. Its copies lack some clones; in the studies checked, an unresolved V gene accounts for under half of them, and the cause for the rest is not known. V, J and clone size derive from that table, while D and trimming were established from the DNA sequence. The sample table shows 130,000 or so clones, and roughly 74% are seen once. The top ten hold around 6.6% of the sample.

The chain employs TRBV5-4 and TRBJ2-7; the D segment could be TRBD1, given 7 matching bases. Sequencing was carried out using PBMCs. This clonotype was sampled from a man in his forties in good health and CMV-seropositive. CDR3 reads: CASSLGGGGTYEQYF. At the DNA level, the sequence is TGTGCCAGCAGCTTGGGAGGGGGCGGGACCTACGAGCAGTACTTC. Outside the CDR3, residues come from the reference TRBV5-4 and TRBJ2-7 proteins, so the full variable domain is: ETGVTQSPTHLIKTRGQQVTLRCSSQSGHNTVSWYQQALGQGPQFIFQYYREEENGRGNFPPRFSGLQFPNYSSELNVNALELDDSALYLCASSLGGGGTYEQYFGPGTRLTVT.